These T cell receptor beta chains were read from a single sample in a study of control samples from healthy donors and cancer patients. Generated by immunoSEQ multiplex PCR, the TCRdb table keeps only in-frame clones and is missing some. The sample has about 80,000 clones, 88% seen once. The sample taken for sequencing was blood. The receptors were sampled from a woman between 45 and 65 years old in good health. Each CDR3 is given with its conserved first and last residue.

v_gene	j_gene	CDR3aa
TRBV5-1	TRBJ1-1	CASSSGLLQGARRSTEAFF
TRBV21-1	TRBJ1-5	CASSSWGGHNQPQHF
TRBV18	TRBJ2-7	CASSPPDGTAFYEQYF
TRBV19	TRBJ1-2	CASSDRGGYTF
TRBV12-3/TRBV12-4	TRBJ2-3	CASSLGGVYTQYF
TRBV6-5	TRBJ2-7	CASSSPTSIEQYF
TRBV27	TRBJ2-7	CASREYRSSYEQYF
TRBV25-1	TRBJ1-1	CASSEYGGAFF
TRBV9	TRBJ1-1	CASSRGGAYEAFF
TRBV9	TRBJ1-2	CASSVAGYGYTF
TRBV5-8	TRBJ2-7	CASSLGGAIYEQYF
TRBV11-2	TRBJ2-1	CASSQAPGVRNGQFF
TRBV29-1	TRBJ1-4	CSVRGLTTNEKLFF
TRBV5-1	TRBJ2-2	CASSSDINTGELFF
TRBV14	TRBJ1-2	CASSQTRTEYTF
TRBV5-1	TRBJ2-3	CASSLGLYPTDTQYF
TRBV7-9	TRBJ1-3	CASSFHRPEGNTIYF
TRBV19	TRBJ2-3	CASTGGGRWTDTQYF
TRBV28	TRBJ2-7	CASSPDRGKRASYEQYF
TRBV7-2	TRBJ1-1	CASSRQATRALGTEAFF
TRBV6-4	TRBJ1-2	CASSDLRNVYTF
TRBV19	TRBJ1-2	CASYREIYGYTF
TRBV11-2	TRBJ2-7	CASSLYLGGSKEQYF
TRBV24-1	TRBJ1-3	CATSDTGDTIYF
TRBV20-1	TRBJ2-5	CSARSTRPQYF
TRBV24-1	TRBJ2-1	CATSDSRGEQFF
TRBV12-3/TRBV12-4	TRBJ2-7	CASSVGQNYEQYF
TRBV4-1	TRBJ1-2	CASSQGSSPGQATNYGYTF
TRBV2	TRBJ2-5	CASRGAGEETQYF